Listed here are 10 T cell receptor beta chains from one sample, sequenced in a study of PD-L1 blockade in urothelial cancer. Profiled with immunoSEQ multiplex PCR; TCRdb holds only in-frame clones, not every one. The repertoire includes 72,000 or so clones, about 88% of them detected once, and approximately 10% sits in the top ten. The time point denotes: peripheral blood 6 weeks after treatment start. The input for sequencing was PBMCs, taken around atezolizumab (anti-PD-L1) treatment. The origin of the receptors is a man aged 55 to 69 with urothelial cancer.

The chain combines TRBV27 with TRBJ2-5; TRBD1 agrees at 7 bases. After removal of 5 bases from V and 5 bases from J, the junction contained 11 bases not matched to a gene. From germline, CDR1 is MNHEY and CDR2 SMNVEV (reference sequence). CDR3 size: 15 residues. In nucleotides, the CDR3 is TGTGCCAGCAGTATTGGCACAGGGGTAGTTGAGACCCAGTACTTC. Protein sequence: CASSIGTGVVETQYF.

This chain uses TRBV6-4 with TRBJ1-6; 7 bases line up with TRBD1. The germline V gene encodes CDR1 MRHNA and CDR2 SNTAGT. The V and J ends lost 6 bases and 9 bases, in that order; junction bases with no gene match: 8. The CDR3 spans 14 residues. The CDR3 sequence is CASSRDSVGSPLHF. The CDR3 DNA sequence: TGTGCCAGCAGCCGGGACAGTGTTGGTTCACCCCTCCACTTT.

The rearrangement uses TRBV7-9 and TRBJ2-7, with TRBD1 as a possible D gene (5 bases). Per the germline V gene, CDR1 is SEHNR and CDR2 is FQNEAQ (reference sequence). V was pared by 6 bases and J by 4 bases, with 13 bases between. This CDR3 comprises 13 residues. The DNA for the CDR3 is TGTGCCAGCAGTGCAGGGATAAAGTACGAGCAGTACTTC. It yields the protein CASSAGIKYEQYF. Drawing the rest from reference TRBV7-9 and TRBJ2-7, the complete variable domain is DTGVSQNPRHKITKRGQNVTFRCDPISEHNRLYWYRQTLGQGPEFLTYFQNEAQLEKSRLLSDRFSAERPKGSFSTLEIQRTEQGDSAMYLCASSAGIKYEQYFGPGTRLTVT.

V gene TRBV2 combines with J gene TRBJ1-1, with TRBD1 as a possible D gene (6 bases). Germline-derived CDR1 and CDR2 are SNHLY and FYNNEI. V lost 6 bases, J lost 9 bases, and 11 bases lay in between. The CDR3 covers 11 residues. CDR3 loop: CASRAGTKAFF. The CDR3 nucleotides read TGTGCCAGCAGGGCCGGGACAAAAGCTTTCTTT. The full variable domain, rest sourced from reference TRBV2 and TRBJ1-1, is EPEVTQTPSHQVTQMGQEVILRCVPISNHLYFYWYRQILGQKVEFLVSFYNNEISEKSEIFDDQFSVERPDGSNFTLKIRSTKLEDSAMYFCASRAGTKAFFGQGTRLTVV.

The chain links TRBV19 to TRBJ1-4; D might be TRBD1 (6 bases). Trimming shortened V by 5 bases and J by 6 bases, and 16 bases separated the two germline ends. The CDR3 length is 15 residues. Germline assignment: CDR1 LNHDA and CDR2 SQIVND (reference sequence). Written as DNA, the CDR3 is TGTGCCAGTAGTGGACGGACAGTGGCAGATGAAAAACTGTTTTTT. It is translated as CASSGRTVADEKLFF.

The rearrangement joins TRBV7-8 to TRBJ2-1; D unclear. V lost 5 bases and J 4 bases, leaving 9 bases between the germline ends. This CDR3 region has 13 residues. Germline V gene sequence: CDR1 SGHVS, CDR2 FQNEAQ. The CDR3 protein is CASSPWAYNEQFF. The CDR3 coding sequence is TGTGCCAGCAGCCCATGGGCTTACAATGAGCAGTTCTTC.

The chain links TRBV27 to TRBJ2-7, with TRBD2 as a possible D gene (6 bases). Trimming stripped 2 bases from V and 4 bases from J, with 9 bases between. This CDR3 comprises 13 residues. Looked up from germline, CDR1 is MNHEY and CDR2 is SMNVEV (reference sequence). CDR3 DNA sequence: TGTGCCAGCAGTTTAGCCCGGGGGTACGAGCAGTACTTC. Protein product: CASSLARGYEQYF.

The chain carries TRBV2 and TRBJ2-3, with 11 bases matching TRBD2. Germline CDR1 is SNHLY and CDR2 is FYNNEI. This CDR3 is 16 amino acids long. V dropped 5 bases and J dropped 0; count of bases not matched to a gene: 4. The CDR3 loop is CASSLRLAGSTDTQYF. CDR3 bases: TGTGCCAGCAGTCTAAGACTAGCGGGGAGCACAGATACGCAGTATTTT.

The chain uses TRBV6-5 and TRBJ1-4; TRBD1 matches at 7 bases. After removal of 7 bases from V and 3 bases from J, the junction contained 8 bases not matched to a gene. The CDR3 is 15 amino acids. Germline V gene lookup returns CDR1 MNHEY and CDR2 SVGAGI. CDR3 sequence (DNA): TGTGCCAGCAATAAAGACAGGGTGGCTAATGAAAAACTGTTTTTT. This sequence encodes CASNKDRVANEKLFF.

The V call is TRBV14, the J call TRBJ2-1; D gene uncertain. The CDR3 length is 14 residues. CDR1 is SGHDN, CDR2 FVKESK, per germline. V was trimmed by 6 bases and J by 15 bases, leaving 24 bases between them. The CDR3 DNA follows: TGTGCCAGCAGGAGGTTCCCCTTTGTGAAATTGCGGTTCTTC. Protein: CASRRFPFVKLRFF.